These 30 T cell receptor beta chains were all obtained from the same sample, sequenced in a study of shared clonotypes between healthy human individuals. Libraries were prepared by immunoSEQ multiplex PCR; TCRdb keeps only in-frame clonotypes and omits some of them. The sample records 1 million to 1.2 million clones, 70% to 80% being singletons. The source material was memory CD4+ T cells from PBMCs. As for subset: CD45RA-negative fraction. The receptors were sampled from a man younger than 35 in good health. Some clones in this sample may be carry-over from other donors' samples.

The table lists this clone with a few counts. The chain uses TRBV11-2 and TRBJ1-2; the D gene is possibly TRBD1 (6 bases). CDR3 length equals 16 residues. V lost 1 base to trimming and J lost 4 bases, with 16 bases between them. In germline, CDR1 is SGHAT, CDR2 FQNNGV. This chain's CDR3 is CASSLGTGLGPYGYTF. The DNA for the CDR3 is TGTGCCAGCAGCTTAGGAACAGGGTTGGGACCCTATGGCTACACCTTC.

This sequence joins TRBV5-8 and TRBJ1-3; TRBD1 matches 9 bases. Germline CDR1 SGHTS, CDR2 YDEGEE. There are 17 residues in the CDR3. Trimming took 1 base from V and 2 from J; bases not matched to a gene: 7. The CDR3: CASSLYGQGMAGNTIYF. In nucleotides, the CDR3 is TGTGCCAGCAGCTTGTATGGACAGGGGATGGCTGGAAACACCATATATTTT.

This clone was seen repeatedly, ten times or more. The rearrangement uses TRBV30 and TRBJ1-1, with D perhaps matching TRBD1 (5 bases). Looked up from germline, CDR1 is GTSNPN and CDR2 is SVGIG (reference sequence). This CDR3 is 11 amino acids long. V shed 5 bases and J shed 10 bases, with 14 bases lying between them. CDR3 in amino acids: CAWDRGDGAFF. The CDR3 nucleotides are TGTGCCTGGGACAGAGGGGATGGAGCTTTCTTT.

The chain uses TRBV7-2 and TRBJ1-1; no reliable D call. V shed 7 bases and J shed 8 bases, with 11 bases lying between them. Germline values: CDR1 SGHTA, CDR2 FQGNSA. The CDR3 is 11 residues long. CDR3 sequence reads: CASTWFREAFF. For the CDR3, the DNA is TGTGCCAGCACCTGGTTTCGAGAAGCTTTCTTT.

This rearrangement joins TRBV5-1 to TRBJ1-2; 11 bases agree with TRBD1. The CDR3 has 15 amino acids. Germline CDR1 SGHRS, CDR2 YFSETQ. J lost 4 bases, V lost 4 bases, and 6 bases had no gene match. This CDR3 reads CASSLGTGGAYGYTF. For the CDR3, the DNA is TGCGCCAGCAGCCTCGGGACAGGGGGGGCCTATGGCTACACCTTC.

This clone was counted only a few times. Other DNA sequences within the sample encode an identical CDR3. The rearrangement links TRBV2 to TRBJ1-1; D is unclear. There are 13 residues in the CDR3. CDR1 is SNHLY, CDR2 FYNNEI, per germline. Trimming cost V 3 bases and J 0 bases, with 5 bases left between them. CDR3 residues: CASSEALNTEAFF. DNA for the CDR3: TGTGCCAGCAGTGAGGCTTTGAACACTGAAGCTTTCTTT.

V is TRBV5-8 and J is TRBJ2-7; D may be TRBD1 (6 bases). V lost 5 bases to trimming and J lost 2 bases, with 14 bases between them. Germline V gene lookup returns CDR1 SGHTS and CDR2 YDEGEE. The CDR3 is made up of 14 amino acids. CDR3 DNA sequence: TGTGCCAGCAGATCCGGGACACTCACCTACGAGCAGTACTTC. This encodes CASRSGTLTYEQYF.

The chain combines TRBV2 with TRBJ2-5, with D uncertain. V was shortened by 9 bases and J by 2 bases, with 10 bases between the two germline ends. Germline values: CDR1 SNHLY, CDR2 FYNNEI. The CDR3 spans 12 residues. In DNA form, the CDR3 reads TGTGCCAGAACCAACGGACAAGAGACCCAGTACTTC. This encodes CARTNGQETQYF.

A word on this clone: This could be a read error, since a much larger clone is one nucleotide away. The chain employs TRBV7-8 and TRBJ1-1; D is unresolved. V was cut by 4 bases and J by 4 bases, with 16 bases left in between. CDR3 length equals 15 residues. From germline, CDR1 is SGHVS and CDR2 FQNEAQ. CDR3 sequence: CASSSPLNLSTEAFF. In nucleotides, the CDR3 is TGTGCCAGCAGCTCCCCGTTAAACCTGAGCACTGAAGCTTTCTTT.

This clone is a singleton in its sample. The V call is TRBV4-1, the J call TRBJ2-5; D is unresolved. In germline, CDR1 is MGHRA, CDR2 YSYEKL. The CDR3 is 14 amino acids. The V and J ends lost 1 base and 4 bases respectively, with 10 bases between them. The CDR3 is CASSQVQMRETQYF. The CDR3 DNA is TGCGCCAGCAGCCAAGTGCAGATGCGAGAGACCCAGTACTTC.

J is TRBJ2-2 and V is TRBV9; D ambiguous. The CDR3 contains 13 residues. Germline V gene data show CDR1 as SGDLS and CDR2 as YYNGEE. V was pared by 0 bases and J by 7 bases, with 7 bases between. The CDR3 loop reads CASSVVPYGELFF. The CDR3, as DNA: TGTGCCAGCAGCGTAGTTCCGTACGGGGAGCTGTTTTTT.

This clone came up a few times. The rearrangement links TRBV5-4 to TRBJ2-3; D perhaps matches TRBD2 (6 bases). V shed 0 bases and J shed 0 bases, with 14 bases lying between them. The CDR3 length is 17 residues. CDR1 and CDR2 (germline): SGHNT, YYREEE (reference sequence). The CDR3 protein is CASSLVAVATSTDTQYF. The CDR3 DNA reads TGTGCCAGCAGCTTGGTAGCGGTGGCGACTAGCACAGATACGCAGTATTTT.

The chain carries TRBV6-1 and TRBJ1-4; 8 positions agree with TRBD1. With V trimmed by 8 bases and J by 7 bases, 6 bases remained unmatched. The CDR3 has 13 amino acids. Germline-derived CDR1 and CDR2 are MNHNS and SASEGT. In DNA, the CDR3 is TGTGCCAGCGACAGGGGTCTTTTTGAAAAACTGTTTTTT. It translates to CASDRGLFEKLFF.

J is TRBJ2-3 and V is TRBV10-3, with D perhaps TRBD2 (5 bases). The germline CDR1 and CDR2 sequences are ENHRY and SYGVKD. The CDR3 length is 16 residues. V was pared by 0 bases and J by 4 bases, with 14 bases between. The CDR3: CAISESSEGWSDTQYF. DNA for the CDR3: TGTGCCATCAGTGAGTCGAGCGAGGGTTGGTCAGATACGCAGTATTTT.

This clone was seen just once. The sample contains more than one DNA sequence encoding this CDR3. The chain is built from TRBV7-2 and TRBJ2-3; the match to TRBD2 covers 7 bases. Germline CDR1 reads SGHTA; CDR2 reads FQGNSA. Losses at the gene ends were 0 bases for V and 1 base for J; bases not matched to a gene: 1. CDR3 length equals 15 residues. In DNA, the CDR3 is TGTGCCAGCAGCTTAGCGGGAGGGCGCACAGATACGCAGTATTTT. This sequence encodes CASSLAGGRTDTQYF.

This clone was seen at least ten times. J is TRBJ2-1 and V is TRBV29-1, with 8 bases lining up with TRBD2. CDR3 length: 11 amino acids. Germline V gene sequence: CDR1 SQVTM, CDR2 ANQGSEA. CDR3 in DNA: TGCAGTGCGGGAGGTATAAATGAGCAGTTCTTC. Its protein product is CSAGGINEQFF.

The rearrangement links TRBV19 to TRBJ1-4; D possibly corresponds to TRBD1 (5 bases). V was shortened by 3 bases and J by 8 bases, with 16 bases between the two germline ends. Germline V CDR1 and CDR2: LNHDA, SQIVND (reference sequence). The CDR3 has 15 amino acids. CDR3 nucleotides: TGTGCCAGTAGTATTTCCGTTGGCTGGGACGAAAAACTGTTTTTT. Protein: CASSISVGWDEKLFF.

The CDR3 is CAWRAAGAHEQFF. CDR3 nucleotides: TGTGCCTGGAGGGCGGCGGGAGCCCATGAGCAGTTCTTC. This chain uses TRBV30 with TRBJ2-1, with 7 positions matching TRBD2. Germline loops: CDR1 GTSNPN, CDR2 SVGIG (reference sequence). V lost 3 bases and J lost 8; bases outside the gene matches: 7. The CDR3 has 13 amino acids.

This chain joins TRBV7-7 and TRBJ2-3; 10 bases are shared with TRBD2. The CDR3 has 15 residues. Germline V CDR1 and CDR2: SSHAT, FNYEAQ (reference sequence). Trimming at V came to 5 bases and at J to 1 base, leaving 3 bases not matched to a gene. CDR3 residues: CASSPSGSGTDTQYF. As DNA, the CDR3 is TGTGCCAGCAGCCCTAGCGGGAGCGGCACAGATACGCAGTATTTT.

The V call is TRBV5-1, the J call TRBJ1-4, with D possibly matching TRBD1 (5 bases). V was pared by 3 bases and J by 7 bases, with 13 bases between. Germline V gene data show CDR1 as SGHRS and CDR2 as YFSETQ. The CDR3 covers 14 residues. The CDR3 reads CASSSGPGSEKLFF. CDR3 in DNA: TGCGCCAGCAGCTCTGGACCAGGGAGTGAAAAACTGTTTTTT.

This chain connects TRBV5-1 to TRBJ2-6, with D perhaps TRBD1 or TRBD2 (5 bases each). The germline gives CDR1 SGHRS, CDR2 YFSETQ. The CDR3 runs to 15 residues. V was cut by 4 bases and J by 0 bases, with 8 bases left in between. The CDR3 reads CASSGDASGANVLTF. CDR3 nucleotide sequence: TGCGCCAGCAGCGGGGACGCCTCTGGGGCCAACGTCCTGACTTTC.

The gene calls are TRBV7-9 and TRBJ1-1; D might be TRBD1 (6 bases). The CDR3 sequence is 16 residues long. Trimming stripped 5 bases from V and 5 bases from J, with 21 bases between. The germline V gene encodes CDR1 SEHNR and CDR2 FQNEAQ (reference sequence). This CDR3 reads CASSEVTGLPRTEAFF. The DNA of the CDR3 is TGTGCCAGCAGCGAGGTTACAGGGTTGCCCAGGACTGAAGCTTTCTTT.

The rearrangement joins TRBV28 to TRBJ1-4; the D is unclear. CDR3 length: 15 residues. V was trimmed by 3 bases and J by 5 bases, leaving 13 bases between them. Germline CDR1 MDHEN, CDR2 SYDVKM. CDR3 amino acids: CASSFGLDWNEKLFF. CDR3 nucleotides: TGTGCCAGCAGTTTTGGTTTGGACTGGAATGAAAAACTGTTTTTT.

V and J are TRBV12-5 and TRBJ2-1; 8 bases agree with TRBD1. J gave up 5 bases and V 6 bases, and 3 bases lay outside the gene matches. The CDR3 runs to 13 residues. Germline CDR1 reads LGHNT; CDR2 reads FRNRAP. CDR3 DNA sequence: TGTGCTAGTGGCAGGGACAGGAACAATGAGCAGTTCTTC. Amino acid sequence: CASGRDRNNEQFF.

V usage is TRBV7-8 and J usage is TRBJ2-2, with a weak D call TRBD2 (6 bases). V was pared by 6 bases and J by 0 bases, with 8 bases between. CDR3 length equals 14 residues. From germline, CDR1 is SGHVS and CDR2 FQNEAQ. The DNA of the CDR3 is TGTGCCAGCAGGCGGGACGCGAACACCGGGGAGCTGTTTTTT. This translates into CASRRDANTGELFF.

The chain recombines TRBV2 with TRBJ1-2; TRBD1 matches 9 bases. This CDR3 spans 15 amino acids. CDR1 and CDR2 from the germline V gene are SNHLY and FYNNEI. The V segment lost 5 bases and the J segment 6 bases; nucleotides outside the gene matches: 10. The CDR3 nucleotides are TGTGCCAGCAGTAGGGGACAGGGTTCGTCCCATGGCTACACCTTC. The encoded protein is CASSRGQGSSHGYTF.

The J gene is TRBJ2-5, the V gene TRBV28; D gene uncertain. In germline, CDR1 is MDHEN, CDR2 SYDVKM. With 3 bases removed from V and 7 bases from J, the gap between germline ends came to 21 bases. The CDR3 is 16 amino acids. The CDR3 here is CASSLANPLESGTQYF. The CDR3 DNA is TGTGCCAGCAGTTTGGCCAATCCCCTTGAATCCGGGACCCAGTACTTC.

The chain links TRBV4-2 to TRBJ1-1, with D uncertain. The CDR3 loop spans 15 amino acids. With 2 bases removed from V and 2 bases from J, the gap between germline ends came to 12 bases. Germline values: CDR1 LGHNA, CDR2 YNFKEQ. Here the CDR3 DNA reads TGTGCCAGCAGCCAACCGAGCCGGGCTAACACTGAAGCTTTCTTT. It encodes CASSQPSRANTEAFF.

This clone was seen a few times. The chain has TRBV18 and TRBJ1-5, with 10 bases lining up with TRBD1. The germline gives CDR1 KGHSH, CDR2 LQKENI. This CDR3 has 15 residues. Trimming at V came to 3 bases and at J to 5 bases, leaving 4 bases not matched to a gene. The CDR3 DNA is TGTGCCAGCTCACCGGGGGACAGGGGTGATCAGCCCCAGCATTTT. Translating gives CASSPGDRGDQPQHF.

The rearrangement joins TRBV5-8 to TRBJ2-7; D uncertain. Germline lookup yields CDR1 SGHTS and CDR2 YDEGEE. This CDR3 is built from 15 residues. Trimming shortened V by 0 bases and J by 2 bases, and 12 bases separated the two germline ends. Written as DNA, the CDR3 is TGTGCCAGCAGCTTGGGACTTTATGCCCCCTACGAGCAGTACTTC. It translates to CASSLGLYAPYEQYF. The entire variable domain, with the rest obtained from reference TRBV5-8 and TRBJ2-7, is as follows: EAGVTQSPTHLIKTRGQQATLRCSPISGHTSVYWYQQALGLGLQFLLWYDEGEERNRGNFPPRFSGRQFPNYSSELNVNALELEDSALYLCASSLGLYAPYEQYFGPGTRLTVT.